What follows are 23 T cell receptor beta chains derived from one specimen sequenced in a study of blood T cell repertoires in COVID-19. Profiling relied on immunoSEQ multiplex PCR, and the TCRdb table lists in-frame clones only, not all of them. Counted here are some 150,000 clones, about 85% occurring once; the ten biggest clones make up around 1.6%. The source material was peripheral blood. These receptors all come from a human donor in a cohort sampled during active COVID-19.

The rearrangement joins TRBV4-2 to TRBJ2-5; 12 bases fit TRBD2. Trimming at V came to 5 bases and at J to 2 bases, leaving 3 bases not matched to a gene. The CDR3 runs 15 residues. Germline CDR1 is LGHNA and CDR2 is YNFKEQ. The chain's CDR3 is CASSTLAGGQETQYF. CDR3 DNA: TGTGCCAGCAGCACACTAGCGGGGGGACAAGAGACCCAGTACTTC.

V usage is TRBV6-5 and J usage is TRBJ2-7; 12 bases match TRBD2. The V and J ends lost 8 bases and 9 bases, in that order; junction bases with no gene match: 5. The CDR3 is 12 residues long. In germline, CDR1 is MNHEY, CDR2 SVGAGI. This chain's CDR3 is CASGLAGRWQYF. For the CDR3, the DNA is TGTGCCAGCGGACTAGCGGGAAGGTGGCAGTACTTC.

This clone is a singleton in its sample. The CDR3 sequence is CASSPGQGTYEQYF. CDR3 DNA sequence: TGTGCCAGCAGCCCGGGACAGGGGACCTACGAGCAGTACTTC. The genes are TRBV28 and TRBJ2-7, with TRBD1 matching over 10 bases. The CDR3 spans 14 residues. Germline-derived CDR1 and CDR2 are MDHEN and SYDVKM. V trimming: 6 bases; J trimming: 2 bases; junction bases outside the gene matches: 4.

The chain joins TRBV18 to TRBJ2-3, with 8 bases lining up with TRBD1. This CDR3 is 17 amino acids long. The V gene end was trimmed by 3 bases and the J gene end by 3 bases; junction bases not matched to a gene: 11. CDR1 and CDR2 (germline): KGHSH, LQKENI. CDR3 residues: CASSPGLAGGWTDTQYF. CDR3 DNA: TGTGCCAGCTCACCCGGGCTGGCAGGGGGCTGGACAGATACGCAGTATTTT.

The chain links TRBV7-3 to TRBJ1-1; TRBD1 might be the D (5 bases). V gave up 2 bases and J gave up 0 bases, with 7 bases separating them. The CDR3 has 14 amino acids. Germline CDR1 reads SGHTA; CDR2 reads FQGTGA. The CDR3 DNA sequence: TGTGCCAGCAGCTTAGCAGGGCTGAACACTGAAGCTTTCTTT. This translates into CASSLAGLNTEAFF.

This chain connects TRBV12-1 to TRBJ2-2; TRBD2, the table's D call, was not compared with the DNA. TRBV12-1 constitutes a pseudogene. This CDR3 has 16 amino acids. CDR3 in DNA: TGTGCCAGCAGCTTTTGGGGACTGGGGCGGGGCGGGGAGCTGTTTTTT. As protein: CASSFWGLGRGGELFF.

Here the CDR3 DNA reads TGCGCCAGCAGCCGACGACGACAGGGGGAAGGCTTCACTAAAGAGACCCAGTACTTC. This gives the protein CASSRRRQGEGFTKETQYF. This chain connects TRBV5-1 to TRBJ2-5, with 9 nucleotides matching TRBD1. The CDR3 runs 19 residues. V shed 4 bases, J shed 3 bases, and the junction held 19 bases outside the gene matches. Germline V CDR1 and CDR2: SGHRS, YFSETQ.

This chain links TRBV3-1 (or the pseudogene TRBV3-2) with TRBJ1-1; TRBD1 matches 11 bases. Germline V lookup: CDR1 LGHDT, CDR2 YNNKEL (reference sequence). J gave up 5 bases and V 4 bases, and 6 bases lay outside the gene matches. There are 15 residues in the CDR3. This CDR3 reads CASSPIGQGATEAFF. CDR3 DNA sequence: TGTGCCAGCAGCCCAATCGGACAGGGGGCGACTGAAGCTTTCTTT.

The table lists this clone with a few counts. The chain carries TRBV18 and TRBJ1-5, with 8 bases aligning to TRBD1. The CDR3 runs 15 residues. Germline CDR1 reads KGHSH; CDR2 reads LQKENI. V dropped 1 base and J dropped 3; count of bases not matched to a gene: 2. CDR3 region: CASSPLTGANQPQHF. In DNA, the CDR3 is TGTGCCAGCTCACCACTGACAGGGGCCAATCAGCCCCAGCATTTT. The variable domain in full, completed from reference TRBV18 and TRBJ1-5, reads NAGVMQNPRHLVRRRGQEARLRCSPMKGHSHVYWYRQLPEEGLKFMVYLQKENIIDESGMPKERFSAEFPKEGPSILRIQQVVRGDSAAYFCASSPLTGANQPQHFGDGTRLSIL.

This clone was seen more than once but under ten times. V and J are TRBV19 and TRBJ1-5; TRBD1 matches 7 bases. The CDR3 extends over 15 amino acids. CDR1 and CDR2 (germline): LNHDA, SQIVND (reference sequence). The trim removed 4 bases at V and 0 bases at J, leaving 3 bases unmatched. In DNA, the CDR3 is TGTGCCAGTAGTAATAGGGGGCATAGCAATCAGCCCCAGCATTTT. The encoded protein is CASSNRGHSNQPQHF.

The rearrangement uses TRBV2 and TRBJ2-1, with 11 bases matching TRBD2. V lost 5 bases and J lost 11; bases outside the gene matches: 11. Germline CDR1 and CDR2: SNHLY and FYNNEI. This CDR3 has 15 residues. The CDR3 is CASSYTGTSGRKQFF. DNA for the CDR3: TGTGCCAGCAGTTACACCGGGACTAGCGGTAGGAAGCAGTTCTTC.

The chain is built from TRBV27 and TRBJ2-2, with TRBD2 identical over 14 bases. CDR1 is MNHEY, CDR2 SMNVEV, per germline (reference sequence). The CDR3 length is 19 residues. The ends lost 0 bases at V and 4 bases at J; junction bases unmatched: 7. The DNA of the CDR3 is TGTGCCAGCAGTTTATCGGGACTAGCGGGAGTGGAGGGCACCGGGGAGCTGTTTTTT. Residues: CASSLSGLAGVEGTGELFF.

This chain joins TRBV29-1 and TRBJ2-3; tentatively, D is TRBD2 (5 bases). Per the germline V gene, CDR1 is SQVTM and CDR2 is ANQGSEA. V shed 6 bases and J shed 0 bases, with 13 bases lying between them. The CDR3 totals 14 residues. CDR3 residues: CSVTGSSSTDTQYF. The CDR3, as DNA: TGCAGCGTCACTGGGAGTTCTAGCACAGATACGCAGTATTTT.

This sequence joins TRBV3-1 (or the pseudogene TRBV3-2) and TRBJ1-1, with D tentatively TRBD1 (6 bases). Per germline, CDR1 LGHDT and CDR2 YNNKEL (reference sequence). This CDR3 contains 18 residues. Trimming removed 3 bases from V and 0 bases from J, with 20 bases in between. The CDR3 loop reads CASSHRGRFRAMNTEAFF. CDR3 DNA: TGTGCCAGCAGCCACAGGGGTCGATTTCGGGCTATGAACACTGAAGCTTTCTTT.

The rearrangement uses TRBV5-6 and TRBJ1-6; 8 nucleotides match TRBD1. The CDR3 runs to 17 residues. The V segment lost 0 bases and the J segment 5 bases; nucleotides outside the gene matches: 7. Germline CDR1 reads SGHDT; CDR2 reads YYEEEE. The CDR3, as DNA: TGTGCCAGCAGCTTGGGCCCAGGGGGCGCGGATAATTCACCCCTCCACTTT. Protein product: CASSLGPGGADNSPLHF.

V and J are TRBV3-1 (or the pseudogene TRBV3-2) and TRBJ2-3; the match to TRBD2 covers 7 bases. J lost 10 bases, V lost 5 bases, and 12 bases had no gene match. The germline CDR1 and CDR2 sequences are LGHDT and YNNKEL (reference sequence). The CDR3 is made up of 14 amino acids. The DNA of the CDR3 is TGTGCCAGCAGCGACATGGGGCGGGAGTGGGCGCAGTATTTT. As protein: CASSDMGREWAQYF.

This clone has just one count. The chain links TRBV7-9 to TRBJ1-2; no definite D call. Germline V CDR1 and CDR2: SEHNR, FQNEAQ (reference sequence). This CDR3 region has 13 residues. V was cut by 1 base and J by 4 bases, with 7 bases left in between. CDR3 protein: CASSLGRVYGYTF. The CDR3 DNA follows: TGTGCCAGCAGCTTAGGACGGGTCTATGGCTACACCTTC.

This clone was seen only once. This chain uses TRBV18 with TRBJ2-2; D is undetermined. The germline V gene has CDR1 KGHSH and CDR2 LQKENI. The V gene lost 3 bases and the J gene lost 5 bases, with 7 bases spanning the gap. The CDR3 covers 13 residues. CDR3 bases: TGTGCCAGCTCACCGGCGGCAACCGGGGAGCTGTTTTTT. Translated, it gives CASSPAATGELFF.

CDR3 nucleotide sequence: TGCGCCAGCAGCCAGAAAGCGGACCGCTTCTACGAGCAGTACTTC. Translated, it gives CASSQKADRFYEQYF. This chain connects TRBV4-3 to TRBJ2-7; possibly TRBD2 for D (5 bases). The V end lost 3 bases, the J end lost 3 bases, and 15 bases lay between the germline ends. CDR1 is LGHNA and CDR2 is YSLEER in the germline V gene. The CDR3 spans 15 residues.

This clone was observed a single time. This sequence joins TRBV27 and TRBJ2-1, with TRBD1 matching 9 bases. The CDR3 runs 14 residues. J was trimmed by 6 bases and V by 3 bases; bases with no gene match: 3. Germline V gives CDR1 MNHEY, CDR2 SMNVEV (reference sequence). The CDR3: CASSLGTGLNEQFF. The CDR3 DNA reads as TGTGCCAGCAGTTTGGGGACAGGGCTCAATGAGCAGTTCTTC.

The chain links TRBV15 to TRBJ2-1; possibly TRBD2 for D (5 bases). Trimming removed 0 bases from V and 6 bases from J, with 15 bases in between. Germline CDR1 reads LNHNV; CDR2 reads YYDKDF (reference sequence). The CDR3 is 16 amino acids. The chain's CDR3 is CATSRDAGSVRNEQFF. DNA for the CDR3: TGTGCCACCAGCAGAGATGCGGGTAGCGTGCGCAATGAGCAGTTCTTC.

V usage is TRBV6-2 or TRBV6-3 and J usage is TRBJ1-1; tentative D call: TRBD1 (6 bases). Trimming stripped 2 bases from V and 1 base from J, with 11 bases between. This CDR3 is built from 15 residues. Germline assignment: CDR1 MNHEY and CDR2 SVGEGT. The CDR3 nucleotides read TGTGCCAGCAGTTACAACGGACAGTCGAACACTGAAGCTTTCTTT. Protein: CASSYNGQSNTEAFF.

The genes are TRBV7-9 and TRBJ2-2; 8 nucleotides agree with TRBD1. V dropped 6 bases and J dropped 1; count of bases not matched to a gene: 7. The CDR3 consists of 16 residues. Per the germline V gene, CDR1 is SEHNR and CDR2 is FQNEAQ (reference sequence). DNA of the CDR3: TGTGCCAGCAGGCGTCCCGGGACAGGGAACACCGGGGAGCTGTTTTTT. Protein sequence: CASRRPGTGNTGELFF.